Each of the 5 T cell receptor beta chains below was sequenced from the same sample in a study of cytomegalovirus exposure and HLA in healthy donors. PCR was performed using 60 Vbeta and 13 Jbeta primers. The method was immunoSEQ multiplex PCR; TCRdb's version includes in-frame clones alone and lacks a portion of them. The specimen's table records some 180,000 clones. Sequenced input: PBMCs. Every receptor here comes from a man aged 25-40 years in good health and CMV-seronegative.

The rearrangement uses TRBV7-9 and TRBJ2-3, with 9 bases identical to TRBD1. Germline CDR1 is SEHNR and CDR2 is FQNEAQ (reference sequence). The CDR3 totals 16 residues. J was trimmed by 3 bases and V by 5 bases; bases with no gene match: 9. The CDR3 DNA is TGTGCCAGCAGCATCCTAGGGACAGGGCAAACAGATACGCAGTATTTT. Amino acids: CASSILGTGQTDTQYF.

The chain joins TRBV9 to TRBJ2-7; 11 bases align to TRBD1. CDR1 SGDLS and CDR2 YYNGEE come from the germline V gene. Unmatched junction bases numbered 6, after V lost 3 bases and J lost 4 bases. This CDR3 is built from 15 residues. CDR3 loop: CASSETGTGGYEQYF. The CDR3, as DNA: TGTGCCAGCAGCGAAACCGGGACAGGGGGATACGAGCAGTACTTC.

The rearrangement joins TRBV11-2 to TRBJ1-5; no reliable D call. CDR3 length: 13 amino acids. Between the trimmed V and J ends, which lost 2 bases and 3 bases, there was a span of 5 bases. The germline CDR1 and CDR2 sequences are SGHAT and FQNNGV. The CDR3 sequence: CASSLLYNQPQHF. Here the CDR3 DNA reads TGTGCCAGCAGCTTACTGTACAATCAGCCCCAGCATTTT.

V and J are TRBV27 and TRBJ1-5; 9 positions match TRBD1. The ends lost 6 bases at V and 2 bases at J; junction bases unmatched: 8. This CDR3 is built from 16 residues. The germline gives CDR1 MNHEY, CDR2 SMNVEV (reference sequence). Here the CDR3 DNA reads TGTGCCAGCAGCCCTGAACAGGGGGCTGGCAATCAGCCCCAGCATTTT. This encodes CASSPEQGAGNQPQHF.

The J gene is TRBJ1-2, the V gene TRBV6-5, with 8 nucleotides matching TRBD1. Unmatched junction bases numbered 8, after V lost 6 bases and J lost 8 bases. The CDR3 contains 13 residues. Germline V gene sequence: CDR1 MNHEY, CDR2 SVGAGI. CDR3 region: CASRQGTGGGYTF. CDR3 DNA sequence: TGTGCCAGCAGGCAAGGGACAGGCGGGGGCTACACCTTC.